A single sample gave rise to the 20 T cell receptor beta chains below, sequenced in a study of glioma-infiltrating T cells after dendritic cell vaccination. The protocol was immunoSEQ multiplex PCR, while the TCRdb copy is restricted to in-frame clones and leaves out a portion. The data show around 100,000 clones, under 85% seen once. Sample time point: after dendritic cell vaccination, including at tumor progression/relapse. The material sequenced was blood, taken after dendritic cell vaccination. These receptors were collected from a human donor with glioblastoma.

The chain carries TRBV6-5 and TRBJ1-1, with TRBD1 matching 9 bases. Germline CDR1 MNHEY, CDR2 SVGAGI. CDR3 size: 14 residues. V lost 2 bases, J lost 9 bases, and 7 bases stayed unmatched. The CDR3 nucleotides are TGTGCCAGCAGTTACGCCAGAGGGACAGGGCAAGCTTTCTTT. This sequence encodes CASSYARGTGQAFF.

In this sample, this clone turned up a few times. The chain recombines TRBV29-1 with TRBJ1-2, with D perhaps matching TRBD1 (6 bases). CDR3 length: 10 amino acids. Trimming took 3 bases from V and 13 from J, leaving 12 bases between them. Germline V gene lookup returns CDR1 SQVTM and CDR2 ANQGSEA. CDR3 loop: CSVDSQGRTF. DNA for the CDR3: TGCAGCGTTGACTCCCAGGGGCGCACCTTC.

This rearrangement joins TRBV27 to TRBJ1-1, with D possibly TRBD1 on 5 matching bases. The germline CDR1 and CDR2 sequences are MNHEY and SMNVEV (reference sequence). V lost 6 bases and J 0 bases, leaving 20 bases between the germline ends. This CDR3 has 17 amino acids. The CDR3: CASSPDSGWLMNTEAFF. In nucleotides, the CDR3 is TGTGCCAGCAGCCCTGACAGTGGCTGGCTTATGAACACTGAAGCTTTCTTT.

In nucleotides, the CDR3 is TGCGCCAGCAGCCGACCGGGTGCCTCCTACAATGAGCAGTTCTTC. Translation gives CASSRPGASYNEQFF. The J gene is TRBJ2-1, the V gene TRBV4-1; the D is unclear. CDR3 length: 15 amino acids. CDR1 and CDR2 from the germline V gene are MGHRA and YSYEKL. Trimming took 4 bases from V and 0 from J, leaving 10 bases between them.

A few counts support this clone. The V call is TRBV2, the J call TRBJ1-1; D ambiguous. The CDR3 extends over 16 amino acids. Germline assignment: CDR1 SNHLY and CDR2 FYNNEI. Trimming pared 3 bases from V and 1 base from J, leaving 15 bases between. DNA for the CDR3: TGTGCCAGCAGTGATGAGAGGCGGATTCCGAACACTGAAGCTTTCTTT. This gives the protein CASSDERRIPNTEAFF. Drawing the rest from reference TRBV2 and TRBJ1-1, the complete variable domain is EPEVTQTPSHQVTQMGQEVILRCVPISNHLYFYWYRQILGQKVEFLVSFYNNEISEKSEIFDDQFSVERPDGSNFTLKIRSTKLEDSAMYFCASSDERRIPNTEAFFGQGTRLTVV.

The chain combines TRBV9 with TRBJ2-1, with 10 nucleotides matching TRBD2. CDR3 length: 15 residues. V was clipped by 0 bases and J by 6 bases; unmatched bases: 3. Germline V gives CDR1 SGDLS, CDR2 YYNGEE. The CDR3 here is CASSVVPSGGNEQFF. The CDR3 nucleotides read TGTGCCAGCAGCGTAGTTCCTAGCGGGGGCAATGAGCAGTTCTTC.

The genes are TRBV7-3 and TRBJ2-2; TRBD1 is a possible D gene (5 bases). Trimming shortened V by 5 bases and J by 7 bases, and 11 bases separated the two germline ends. Germline CDR1 and CDR2: SGHTA and FQGTGA. There are 13 residues in the CDR3. CDR3 sequence reads: CASSRGINGELFF. For the CDR3, the DNA is TGTGCCAGCAGCAGGGGTATTAACGGGGAGCTGTTTTTT.

The CDR3 spells CASTTVGQGSNEQFF. The CDR3 DNA reads TGTGCCAGCACGACCGTGGGACAGGGGTCCAATGAGCAGTTCTTC. This chain uses TRBV6-5 with TRBJ2-1, with 10 bases lining up with TRBD1. Losses at the gene ends were 7 bases for V and 6 bases for J; bases not matched to a gene: 9. This CDR3 spans 15 amino acids. Germline V gene data show CDR1 as MNHEY and CDR2 as SVGAGI.

This clone counts as large. The chain combines TRBV14 with TRBJ1-6; the match to TRBD1 covers 7 bases. The germline gives CDR1 SGHDN, CDR2 FVKESK. The V gene end was trimmed by 3 bases and the J gene end by 7 bases; junction bases not matched to a gene: 0. The CDR3 loop spans 13 amino acids. DNA of the CDR3: TGTGCCAGCAGCCAGACAGGGAATTCACCCCTCCACTTT. It yields the protein CASSQTGNSPLHF.

The chain has TRBV27 and TRBJ1-2; perhaps TRBD1 as D (5 bases). The length of the CDR3 is 18 residues. The ends were cut back, 0 bases at V and 5 bases at J, with 22 bases in the middle. CDR1 is MNHEY, CDR2 SMNVEV, per germline (reference sequence). CDR3 in DNA: TGTGCCAGCAGTTTATCGTCCGGGGAGGGGCGGTTAGGATATGGCTACACCTTC. It translates to CASSLSSGEGRLGYGYTF.

The rearrangement uses TRBV5-1 and TRBJ1-2; no clear D gene. The CDR3 has 15 amino acids. V gave up 4 bases and J gave up 8 bases, with 21 bases separating them. From germline, CDR1 is SGHRS and CDR2 YFSETQ. CDR3 protein: CASSVSAGETGGYTF. CDR3 nucleotide sequence: TGCGCCAGCAGCGTATCCGCCGGGGAGACGGGAGGCTACACCTTC.

The CDR3 sequence is CATRQMGGAQETQYF. CDR3 coding DNA: TGCGCCACCCGCCAGATGGGGGGGGCGCAAGAGACCCAGTACTTC. The chain uses TRBV5-1 and TRBJ2-5; possible D gene TRBD2, 7 bases. The CDR3 covers 15 residues. In germline, CDR1 is SGHRS, CDR2 YFSETQ. The V end lost 9 bases, the J end lost 2 bases, and 20 bases lay between the germline ends.

This clone has just a few counts. The chain joins TRBV5-1 to TRBJ2-3; a possible D gene is TRBD1 (6 bases). Between the trimmed V and J ends, which lost 4 bases and 3 bases, there was a span of 18 bases. Germline V gives CDR1 SGHRS, CDR2 YFSETQ. This CDR3 has 16 residues. CDR3 amino acids: CASSRQTGLGTDTQYF. The CDR3 DNA reads TGCGCCAGCAGCCGGCAGACAGGCTTAGGGACAGATACGCAGTATTTT.

The chain couples TRBV5-4 to TRBJ2-7, with TRBD2 matching 9 bases. Per the germline V gene, CDR1 is SGHNT and CDR2 is YYREEE (reference sequence). The CDR3 runs 15 residues. V gave up 3 bases and J gave up 7 bases; unmatched junction bases: 11. CDR3 sequence: CASSSGTSRLGEQYF. The CDR3 DNA follows: TGTGCCAGCAGCTCCGGGACTAGCCGCCTCGGGGAGCAGTACTTC.

Details on this clone: Other DNA sequences in this sample translate to the same CDR3. The chain combines TRBV5-6 with TRBJ1-1; no reliable D call. V gave up 0 bases and J gave up 3 bases, with 12 bases separating them. CDR3 size: 15 residues. The germline V gene has CDR1 SGHDT and CDR2 YYEEEE. CDR3: CASSLAQTEYTEAFF. DNA of the CDR3: TGTGCCAGCAGCTTGGCCCAGACTGAGTACACTGAAGCTTTCTTT.

The chain joins TRBV5-1 to TRBJ2-1; D is undetermined. The CDR3 loop spans 13 amino acids. V lost 2 bases to trimming and J lost 9 bases, with 12 bases between them. Germline V CDR1 and CDR2: SGHRS, YFSETQ. The CDR3 region has the DNA TGCGCCAGCAGCTTACTTACTCACCTTGAGCAGTTCTTC. Its protein is CASSLLTHLEQFF.

The DNA for the CDR3 is TGCGCCAGCAGCTCTTCACCCCAGAGCACAGATACGCAGTATTTT. It yields the protein CASSSSPQSTDTQYF. The chain combines TRBV5-1 with TRBJ2-3; D unclear. Germline CDR1 SGHRS, CDR2 YFSETQ. This CDR3 is built from 15 residues. V was cut by 3 bases and J by 0 bases, with 11 bases left in between. Together with reference TRBV5-1 and TRBJ2-3, the CDR3 gives the full variable domain: KAGVTQTPRYLIKTRGQQVTLSCSPISGHRSVSWYQQTPGQGLQFLFEYFSETQRNKGNFPGRFSGRQFSNSRSEMNVSTLELGDSALYLCASSSSPQSTDTQYFGPGTRLTVL.

The chain has TRBV19 and TRBJ1-2; D perhaps matches TRBD1 (6 bases). This CDR3 is 15 amino acids long. V lost 5 bases and J lost 0, with 13 bases in between. Germline CDR1 and CDR2: LNHDA and SQIVND (reference sequence). The CDR3: CASSPRTAANYGYTF. In nucleotides, the CDR3 is TGTGCCAGTAGTCCTCGGACAGCAGCTAACTATGGCTACACCTTC.

This clone was seen just once. The chain is built from TRBV7-8 and TRBJ2-7; the D gene is possibly TRBD2 (7 bases). The V gene's germline CDR1 is SGHVS and CDR2 FQNEAQ. V gave up 5 bases and J gave up 8 bases, with 25 bases separating them. The CDR3 is 16 amino acids. CDR3 loop: CASSGADGGGPGKQYF. CDR3 DNA sequence: TGTGCCAGCAGCGGAGCAGATGGCGGGGGCCCTGGGAAGCAGTACTTC. Full variable domain (rest looked up from reference TRBV7-8 and TRBJ2-7): GAGVSQSPRYKVAKRGQDVALRCDPISGHVSLFWYQQALGQGPEFLTYFQNEAQLDKSGLPSDRFFAERPEGSVSTLKIQRTQQEDSAVYLCASSGADGGGPGKQYFGPGTRLTVT.

The CDR3 protein is CASSYKNTLFYEQYF. The DNA for the CDR3 is TGTGCCAGCAGTTACAAGAACACGCTCTTCTACGAGCAGTACTTC. V and J are TRBV6-5 and TRBJ2-7; D gene ambiguous. Germline V gene sequence: CDR1 MNHEY, CDR2 SVGAGI. This CDR3 spans 15 amino acids. V lost 2 bases, J lost 3 bases, and 14 bases lay in between.